These 8 T cell receptor beta chains were all obtained from the same sample, sequenced in a study of neurological immune-mediated disorders. MiXCR, applied by TCRdb to the 5' RACE reads, yields one record per CDR3 protein. The sample shows more than 70,000 distinct CDR3 sequences, under 13% of them seen only once. Input material: PBMCs. The receptors were gathered from a man aged 40-50 years in good health.

This clonotype has at least ten counts. The chain carries TRBV20-1 and TRBJ2-1, with TRBD2 as a possible D gene (5 bases). The V gene lost 0 bases and the J gene lost 15 bases, with 27 bases spanning the gap. CDR3 length: 16 amino acids. Germline V gene sequence: CDR1 DFQATT, CDR2 SNEGSKA (reference sequence). The CDR3 region has the DNA TGCAGTGCTAGAGATCAAGAGGGAAACCCGAGCAAGGTTGCGTTCTTC. This sequence encodes CSARDQEGNPSKVAFF.

This clonotype was detected ten times or more. The chain employs TRBV5-1 and TRBJ2-2, with unresolved D. Germline V gene lookup returns CDR1 SGHRS and CDR2 YFSETQ. The ends were cut back, 4 bases at V and 6 bases at J, with 10 bases in the middle. This CDR3 has 13 amino acids. The CDR3 is CASSLQHAGELFF. CDR3 DNA sequence: TGCGCCAGCAGCCTTCAACACGCCGGGGAGCTGTTTTTT. Full variable domain (rest looked up from reference TRBV5-1 and TRBJ2-2): KAGVTQTPRYLIKTRGQQVTLSCSPISGHRSVSWYQQTPGQGLQFLFEYFSETQRNKGNFPGRFSGRQFSNSRSEMNVSTLELGDSALYLCASSLQHAGELFFGEGSRLTVL.

This clonotype was detected many times. The chain couples TRBV5-1 to TRBJ2-1, with D possibly matching TRBD2 (6 bases). Germline CDR1 and CDR2: SGHRS and YFSETQ. The CDR3 consists of 16 residues. Trimming removed 4 bases from V and 2 bases from J, with 16 bases in between. DNA of the CDR3: TGCGCCAGCAGCGCCGGGACTCCAGGGCCCTACAATGAGCAGTTCTTC. This sequence encodes CASSAGTPGPYNEQFF.

This clonotype has at least ten counts. The chain's CDR3 is CATSRDFGTVDEQFF. CDR3 DNA sequence: TGTGCCACCAGCAGAGATTTCGGGACAGTTGATGAGCAGTTCTTC. J is TRBJ2-1 and V is TRBV15; 7 bases map to TRBD1. The CDR3 covers 15 residues. The J segment lost 8 bases and the V segment lost 0 bases, leaving 7 bases of the junction unmatched. Germline V CDR1 and CDR2: LNHNV, YYDKDF (reference sequence).

In this sample, this clonotype turned up many times. This chain links TRBV20-1 with TRBJ2-7, with TRBD2 matching over 16 bases. With V trimmed by 3 bases and J by 4 bases, 9 bases remained unmatched. The germline CDR1 and CDR2 sequences are DFQATT and SNEGSKA (reference sequence). This CDR3 spans 17 amino acids. The CDR3 bases are TGCAGTGCTAGCCATTCCCCGGGACTAGCGGGAGGGTACGAGCAGTACTTC. This sequence encodes CSASHSPGLAGGYEQYF.

This clonotype appeared many times. The chain recombines TRBV29-1 with TRBJ1-3; TRBD1 is a possible D gene (6 bases). The length of the CDR3 is 17 residues. Between the trimmed V and J ends, which lost 0 bases and 0 bases, there was a span of 15 bases. Germline CDR1 is SQVTM and CDR2 is ANQGSEA. CDR3 DNA: TGCAGCGTTGAAGATCGGACAGATTGGTACTCTGGAAACACCATATATTTT. Translated, it gives CSVEDRTDWYSGNTIYF.

In its sample, this clonotype was seen many times. This sequence joins TRBV20-1 and TRBJ2-3; D ambiguous. Germline V gene data show CDR1 as DFQATT and CDR2 as SNEGSKA (reference sequence). The CDR3 runs 13 residues. The V and J ends lost 3 bases and 6 bases respectively, with 13 bases between them. In DNA, the CDR3 is TGCAGTGCTAGTGCCCAGACTCTCGATACGCAGTATTTT. This codes for CSASAQTLDTQYF.

This clonotype was picked up many times. The chain's CDR3 is CSVVTGPYEQYF. The CDR3 DNA reads as TGCAGCGTTGTGACAGGGCCCTACGAGCAGTACTTC. The V gene is TRBV29-1, the J gene TRBJ2-7; TRBD1 aligns across 7 bases. The CDR3 is 12 residues long. The trim removed 4 bases at V and 2 bases at J, leaving 2 bases unmatched. CDR1 is SQVTM and CDR2 is ANQGSEA in the germline V gene.